This TCR beta chain was captured by sequencing in a study of blood T cell repertoires in COVID-19. Overall study: T cells, B-cell-depleted T cells, or PBMCs supplied cDNA or gDNA.

Trimming cost V 2 bases and J 1 base; bases outside gene matches: 4. The CDR3 covers 17 residues. The germline gives CDR1 SGDLS, CDR2 YYNGEE. As processed by the authors: It was from reference gene primer amplification that nucleated cell counts were estimated. Data came from immunoSEQ multiplex PCR; TCRdb stores just in-frame clones and leaves some out. V, J and clone size are those of that table, while D and trimming were read from the DNA. Of about 68,000 clones listed, roughly 87% are singletons. The source material was peripheral blood. The chain has TRBV9 and TRBJ2-1; TRBD2 agrees at 12 bases. The source is a man aged 45-60 years with active COVID-19. CDR3 coding DNA: TGTGCCAGCAGCGTCGGACTAGCGGGGAATTCCTACAATGAGCAGTTCTTC. Translated, it gives CASSVGLAGNSYNEQFF.